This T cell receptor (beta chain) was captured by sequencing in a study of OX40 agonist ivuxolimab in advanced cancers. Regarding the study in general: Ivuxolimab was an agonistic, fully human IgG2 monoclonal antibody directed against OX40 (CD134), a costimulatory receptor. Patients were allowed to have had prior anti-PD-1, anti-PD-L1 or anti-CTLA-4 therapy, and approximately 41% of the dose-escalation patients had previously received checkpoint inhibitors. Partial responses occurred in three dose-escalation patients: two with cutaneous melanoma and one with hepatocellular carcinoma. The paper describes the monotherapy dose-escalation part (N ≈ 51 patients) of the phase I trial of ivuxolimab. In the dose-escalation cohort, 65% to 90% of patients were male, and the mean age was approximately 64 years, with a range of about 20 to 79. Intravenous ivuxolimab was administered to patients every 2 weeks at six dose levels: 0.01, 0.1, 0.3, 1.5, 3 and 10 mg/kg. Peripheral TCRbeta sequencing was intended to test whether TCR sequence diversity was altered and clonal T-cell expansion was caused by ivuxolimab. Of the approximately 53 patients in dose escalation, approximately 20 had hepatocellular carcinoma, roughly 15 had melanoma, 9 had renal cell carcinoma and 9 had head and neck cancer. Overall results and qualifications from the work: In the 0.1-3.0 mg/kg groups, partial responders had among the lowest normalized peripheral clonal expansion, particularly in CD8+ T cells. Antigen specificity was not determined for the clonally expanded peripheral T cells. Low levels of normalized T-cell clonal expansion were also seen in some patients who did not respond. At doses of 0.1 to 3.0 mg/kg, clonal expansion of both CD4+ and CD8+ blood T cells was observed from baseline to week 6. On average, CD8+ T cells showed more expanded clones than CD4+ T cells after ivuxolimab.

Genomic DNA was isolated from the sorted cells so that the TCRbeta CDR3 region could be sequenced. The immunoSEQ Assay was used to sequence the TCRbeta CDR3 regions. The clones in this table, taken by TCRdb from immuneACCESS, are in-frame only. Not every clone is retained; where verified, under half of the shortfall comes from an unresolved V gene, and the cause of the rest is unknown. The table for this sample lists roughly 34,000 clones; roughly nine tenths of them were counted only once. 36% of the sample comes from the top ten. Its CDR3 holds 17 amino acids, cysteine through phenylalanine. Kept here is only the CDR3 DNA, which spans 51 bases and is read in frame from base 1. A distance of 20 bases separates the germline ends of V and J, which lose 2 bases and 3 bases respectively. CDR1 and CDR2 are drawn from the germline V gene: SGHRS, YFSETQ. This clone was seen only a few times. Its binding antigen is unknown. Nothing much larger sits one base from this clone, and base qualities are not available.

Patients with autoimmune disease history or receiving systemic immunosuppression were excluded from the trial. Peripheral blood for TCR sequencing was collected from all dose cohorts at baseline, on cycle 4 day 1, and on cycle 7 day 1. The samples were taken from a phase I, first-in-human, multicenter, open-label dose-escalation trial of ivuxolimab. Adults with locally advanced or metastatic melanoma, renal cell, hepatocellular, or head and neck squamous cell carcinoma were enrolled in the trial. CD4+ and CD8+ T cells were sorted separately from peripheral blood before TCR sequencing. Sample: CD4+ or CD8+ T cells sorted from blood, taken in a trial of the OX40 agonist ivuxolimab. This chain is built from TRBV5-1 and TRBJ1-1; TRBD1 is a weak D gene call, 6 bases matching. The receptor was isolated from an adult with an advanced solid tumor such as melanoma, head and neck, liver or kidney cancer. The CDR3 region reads CASSFTLQGGGDTEAFF. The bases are TGCGCCAGCAGCTTTACGCTCCAGGGAGGGGGGGACACTGAAGCTTTCTTT. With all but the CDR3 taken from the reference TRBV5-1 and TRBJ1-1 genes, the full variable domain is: KAGVTQTPRYLIKTRGQQVTLSCSPISGHRSVSWYQQTPGQGLQFLFEYFSETQRNKGNFPGRFSGRQFSNSRSEMNVSTLELGDSALYLCASSFTLQGGGDTEAFFGQGTRLTVV.